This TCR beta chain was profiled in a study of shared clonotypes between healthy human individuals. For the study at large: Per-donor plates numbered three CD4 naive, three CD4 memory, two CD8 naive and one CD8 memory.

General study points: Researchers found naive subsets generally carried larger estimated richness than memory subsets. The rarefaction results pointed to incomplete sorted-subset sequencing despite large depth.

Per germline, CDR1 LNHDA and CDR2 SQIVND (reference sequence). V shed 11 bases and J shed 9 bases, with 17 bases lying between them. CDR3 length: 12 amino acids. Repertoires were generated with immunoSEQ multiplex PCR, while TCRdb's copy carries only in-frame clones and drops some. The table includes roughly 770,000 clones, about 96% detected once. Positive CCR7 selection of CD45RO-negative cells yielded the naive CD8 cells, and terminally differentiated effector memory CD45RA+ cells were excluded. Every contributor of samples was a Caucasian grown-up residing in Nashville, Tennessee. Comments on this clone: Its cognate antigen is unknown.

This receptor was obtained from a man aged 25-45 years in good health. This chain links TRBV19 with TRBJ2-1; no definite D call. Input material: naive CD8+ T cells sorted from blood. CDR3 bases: TGTGCCGTAAGGGTGTCATACGTTGAGCAGTTCTTC. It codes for CAVRVSYVEQFF.